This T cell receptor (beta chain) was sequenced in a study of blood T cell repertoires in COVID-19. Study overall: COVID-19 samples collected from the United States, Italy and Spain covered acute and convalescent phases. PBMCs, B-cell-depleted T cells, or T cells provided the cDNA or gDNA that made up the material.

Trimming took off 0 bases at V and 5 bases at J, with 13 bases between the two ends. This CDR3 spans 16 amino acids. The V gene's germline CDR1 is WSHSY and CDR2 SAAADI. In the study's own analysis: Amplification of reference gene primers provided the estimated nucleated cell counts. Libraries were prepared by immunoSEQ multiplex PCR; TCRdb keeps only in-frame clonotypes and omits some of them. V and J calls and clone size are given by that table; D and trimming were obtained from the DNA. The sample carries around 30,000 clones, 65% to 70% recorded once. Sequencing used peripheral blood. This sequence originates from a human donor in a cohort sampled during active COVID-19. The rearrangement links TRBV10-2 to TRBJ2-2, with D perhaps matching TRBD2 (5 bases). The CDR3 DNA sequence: TGCGCCAGCAGTGAGTCGGCGGGCAGCTATACCGGGGAGCTGTTTTTT. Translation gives CASSESAGSYTGELFF.